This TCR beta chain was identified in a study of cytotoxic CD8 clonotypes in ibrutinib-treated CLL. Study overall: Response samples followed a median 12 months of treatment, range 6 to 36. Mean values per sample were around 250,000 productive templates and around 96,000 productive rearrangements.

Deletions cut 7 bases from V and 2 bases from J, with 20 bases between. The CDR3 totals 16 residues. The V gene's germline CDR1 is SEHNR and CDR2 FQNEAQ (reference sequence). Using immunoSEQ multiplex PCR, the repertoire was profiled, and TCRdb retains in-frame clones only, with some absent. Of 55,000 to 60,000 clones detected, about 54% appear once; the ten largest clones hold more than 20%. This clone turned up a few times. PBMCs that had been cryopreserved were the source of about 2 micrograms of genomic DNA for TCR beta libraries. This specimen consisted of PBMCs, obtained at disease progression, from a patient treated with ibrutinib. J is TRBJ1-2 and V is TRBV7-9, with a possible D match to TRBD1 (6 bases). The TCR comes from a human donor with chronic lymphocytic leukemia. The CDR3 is CASIHPRGGGNYGYTF. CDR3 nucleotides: TGTGCCAGCATCCACCCCCGGGGGGGCGGGAACTATGGCTACACCTTC.